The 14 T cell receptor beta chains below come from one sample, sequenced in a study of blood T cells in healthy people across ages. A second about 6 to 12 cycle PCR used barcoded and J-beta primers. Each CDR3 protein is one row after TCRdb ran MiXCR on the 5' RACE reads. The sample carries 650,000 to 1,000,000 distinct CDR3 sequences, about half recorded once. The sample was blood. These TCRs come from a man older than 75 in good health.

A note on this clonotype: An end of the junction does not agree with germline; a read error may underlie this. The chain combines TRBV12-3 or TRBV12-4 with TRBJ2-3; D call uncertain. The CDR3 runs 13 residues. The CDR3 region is CASSRVTADAQYF. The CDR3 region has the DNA TGTGCCAGCAGTAGAGTAACAGCAGATGCGCAGTATTTT.

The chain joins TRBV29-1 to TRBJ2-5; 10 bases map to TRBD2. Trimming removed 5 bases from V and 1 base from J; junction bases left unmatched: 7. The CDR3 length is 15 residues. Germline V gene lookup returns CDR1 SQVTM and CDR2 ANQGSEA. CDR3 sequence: CSVRFSGRSQETQYF. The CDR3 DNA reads TGCAGCGTTCGATTTAGCGGGAGGTCCCAAGAGACCCAGTACTTC.

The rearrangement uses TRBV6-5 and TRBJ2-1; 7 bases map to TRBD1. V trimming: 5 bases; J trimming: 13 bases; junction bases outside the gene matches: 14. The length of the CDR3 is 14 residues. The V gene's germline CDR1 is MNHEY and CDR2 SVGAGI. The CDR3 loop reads CASSPDRVDWTQFF. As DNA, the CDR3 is TGTGCCAGCAGTCCTGACAGGGTCGATTGGACCCAGTTCTTC.

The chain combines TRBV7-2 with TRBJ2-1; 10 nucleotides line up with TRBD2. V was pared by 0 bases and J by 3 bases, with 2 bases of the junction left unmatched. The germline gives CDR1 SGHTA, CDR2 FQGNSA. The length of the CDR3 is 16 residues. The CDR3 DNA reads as TGTGCCAGCAGCTTAGCTACTAGCGGGAACTACAATGAGCAGTTCTTC. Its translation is CASSLATSGNYNEQFF.

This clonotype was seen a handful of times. The CDR3 DNA follows: TGTGCCAGCAGTTTAAATGTCTGGACTAGCTCCGAGCAGTACTTC. Its translation: CASSLNVWTSSEQYF. The rearrangement joins TRBV12-3 or TRBV12-4 to TRBJ2-5; 8 bases agree with TRBD2. The better agreement between TRBJ2-7 and the DNA end casts doubt on the J call. CDR3 size: 15 residues.

The CDR3 here is CSARSGQNYGYTF. For the CDR3, the DNA is TGCAGTGCTAGGTCGGGACAGAACTATGGCTACACCTTC. This chain connects TRBV20-1 to TRBJ1-2; 7 bases map to TRBD1. V shed 3 bases and J 2 bases; nucleotides not matched to a gene: 3. Germline loops: CDR1 DFQATT, CDR2 SNEGSKA (reference sequence). The CDR3 is made up of 13 amino acids.

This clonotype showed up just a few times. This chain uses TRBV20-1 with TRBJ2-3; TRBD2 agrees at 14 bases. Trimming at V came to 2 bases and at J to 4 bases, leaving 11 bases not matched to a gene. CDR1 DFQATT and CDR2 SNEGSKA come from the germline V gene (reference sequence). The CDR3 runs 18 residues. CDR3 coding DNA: TGCAGTGCTAGACGTCCCGGGACTAGCGGGAGCAGTGCAGATACGCAGTATTTT. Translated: CSARRPGTSGSSADTQYF.

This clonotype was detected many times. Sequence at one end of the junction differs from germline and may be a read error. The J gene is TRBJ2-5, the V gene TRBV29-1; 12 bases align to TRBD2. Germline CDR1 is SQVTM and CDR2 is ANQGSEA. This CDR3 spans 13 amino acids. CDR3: CSVEGLAGEAQYF. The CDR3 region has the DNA TGCAGCGTTGAAGGACTAGCGGGAGAGGCCCAGTACTTC.

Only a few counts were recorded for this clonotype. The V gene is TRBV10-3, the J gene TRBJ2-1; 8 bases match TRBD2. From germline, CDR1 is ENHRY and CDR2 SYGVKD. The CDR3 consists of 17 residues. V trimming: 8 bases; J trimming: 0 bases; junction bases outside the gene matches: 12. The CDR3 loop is CAIRGGLGTTSYNEQFF. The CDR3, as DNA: TGTGCCATCCGGGGGGGGCTCGGAACAACCTCCTACAATGAGCAGTTCTTC.

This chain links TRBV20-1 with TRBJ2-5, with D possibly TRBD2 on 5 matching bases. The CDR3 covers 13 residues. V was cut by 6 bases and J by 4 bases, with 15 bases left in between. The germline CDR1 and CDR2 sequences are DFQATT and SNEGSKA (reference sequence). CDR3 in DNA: TGCAGTGCCCCGGACTTTGCAGGAGAGACCCAGTACTTC. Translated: CSAPDFAGETQYF.

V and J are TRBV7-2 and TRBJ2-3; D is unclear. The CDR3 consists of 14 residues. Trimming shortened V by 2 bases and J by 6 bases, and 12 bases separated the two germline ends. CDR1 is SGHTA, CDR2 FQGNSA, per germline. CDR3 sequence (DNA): TGTGCCAGCAGCTTAACCACAAATCGGGATACGCAGTATTTT. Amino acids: CASSLTTNRDTQYF.

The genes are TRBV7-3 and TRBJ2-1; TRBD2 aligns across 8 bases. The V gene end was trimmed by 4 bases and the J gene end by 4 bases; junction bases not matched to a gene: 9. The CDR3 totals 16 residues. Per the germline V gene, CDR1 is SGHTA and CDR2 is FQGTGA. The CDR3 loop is CASSSTSPSGYNEQFF. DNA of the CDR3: TGTGCCAGCAGCTCTACCTCGCCTAGCGGGTACAATGAGCAGTTCTTC.

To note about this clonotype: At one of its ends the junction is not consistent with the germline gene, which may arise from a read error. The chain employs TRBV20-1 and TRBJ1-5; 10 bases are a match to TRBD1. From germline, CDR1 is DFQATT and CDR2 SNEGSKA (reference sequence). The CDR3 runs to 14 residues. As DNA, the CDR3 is TGCAGTGCTAGACGGGACAGGGGTAATCAGCCCCGGCATTTT. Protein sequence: CSARRDRGNQPRHF.

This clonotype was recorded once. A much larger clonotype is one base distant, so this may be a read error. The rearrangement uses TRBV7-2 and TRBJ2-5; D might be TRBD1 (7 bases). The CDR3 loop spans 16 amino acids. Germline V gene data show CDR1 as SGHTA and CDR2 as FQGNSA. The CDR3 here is CASSLTVLQGGETRYF. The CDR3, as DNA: TGTGCCAGCAGCCTAACCGTCCTCCAGGGGGGAGAGACCCGGTACTTC.